This T cell receptor beta chain was sequenced in a study of spatial heterogeneity in lung cancer. On the study more broadly: On average, each unique TCR and UMI combination appeared more than ten times in raw reads.

Time point in this sample: sample taken at primary tumor resection. Researchers sequenced whole RNA taken from tumor, nontumor lung or frozen PBMC without sorting. Study-wide points: Ubiquitous expanded tumor TCRs appeared in blood more at resection than follow-up.

This CDR3 comprises 15 residues. J lost 2 bases, V lost 1 base, and 1 base had no gene match. Looked up from germline, CDR1 is SGHRS and CDR2 is YFSETQ. TCRdb redid the calling of the 5' RACE reads with MiXCR, one entry per CDR3 protein. The table shows tens of thousands of distinct CDR3 sequences, with about an eighth occurring only once. Regarding this clonotype: Its antigen is undetermined.

This specimen consisted of PBMCs, obtained at surgery. The chain combines TRBV5-1 with TRBJ2-7; 12 bases line up with TRBD2. The source of this sequence is a male donor with early-stage non-small cell lung cancer. The CDR3 DNA is TGCGCCAGCAGCTTGAGACTAGCGGGAGCCTACGAGCAGTACTTC. It translates to CASSLRLAGAYEQYF.